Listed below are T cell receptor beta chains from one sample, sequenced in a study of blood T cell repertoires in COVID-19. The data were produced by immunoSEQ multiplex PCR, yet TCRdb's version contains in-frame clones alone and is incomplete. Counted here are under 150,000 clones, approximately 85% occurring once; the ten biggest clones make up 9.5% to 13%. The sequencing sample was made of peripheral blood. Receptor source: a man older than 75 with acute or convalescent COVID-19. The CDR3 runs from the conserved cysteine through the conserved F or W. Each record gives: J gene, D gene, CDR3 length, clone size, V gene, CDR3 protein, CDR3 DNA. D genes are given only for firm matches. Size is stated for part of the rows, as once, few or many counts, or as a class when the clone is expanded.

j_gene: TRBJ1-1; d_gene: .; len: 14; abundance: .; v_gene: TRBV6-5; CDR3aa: CASRLDGVNTEAFF; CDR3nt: TGTGCCAGCAGACTAGACGGGGTGAACACTGAAGCTTTCTTT
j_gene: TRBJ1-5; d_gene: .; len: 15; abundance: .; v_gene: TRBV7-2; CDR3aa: CASSLLGRANQPQHF; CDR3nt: TGTGCCAGCAGCTTGTTGGGGAGGGCCAATCAGCCCCAGCATTTT
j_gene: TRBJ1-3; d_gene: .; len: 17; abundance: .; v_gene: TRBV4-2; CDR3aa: CASSQDLRQNSGNTIYF; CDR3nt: TGTGCCAGCAGCCAAGATCTCCGACAAAACTCTGGAAACACCATATATTTT
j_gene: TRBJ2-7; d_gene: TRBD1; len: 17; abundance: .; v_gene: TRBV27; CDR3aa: CASSFRPGQGARYEQYF; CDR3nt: TGTGCCAGCAGTTTTCGGCCGGGACAGGGGGCTAGGTACGAGCAGTACTTC
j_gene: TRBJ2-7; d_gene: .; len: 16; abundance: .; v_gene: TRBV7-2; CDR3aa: CASSLPGGTANYEQYF; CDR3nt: TGTGCCAGCAGCTTACCGGGGGGGACAGCAAACTACGAGCAGTACTTC
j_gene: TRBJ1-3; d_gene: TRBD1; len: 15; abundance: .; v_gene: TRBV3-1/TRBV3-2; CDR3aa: CASSRSGQSLHTIYF; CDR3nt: TGTGCCAGCAGTCGTTCGGGACAGAGCCTTCACACCATATATTTT
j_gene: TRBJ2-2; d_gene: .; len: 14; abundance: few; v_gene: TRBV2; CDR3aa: CATSNGTLVGELFF; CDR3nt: TGTGCCACCTCTAACGGGACATTAGTCGGGGAGCTGTTTTTT
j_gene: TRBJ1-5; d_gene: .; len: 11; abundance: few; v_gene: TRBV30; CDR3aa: CAWAEAGPQHF; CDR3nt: TGTGCCTGGGCTGAGGCGGGGCCCCAGCATTTT
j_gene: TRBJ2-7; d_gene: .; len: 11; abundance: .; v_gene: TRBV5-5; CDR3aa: CASSNLYEQYF; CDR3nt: TGTGCCAGCAGCAATCTCTACGAGCAGTACTTC
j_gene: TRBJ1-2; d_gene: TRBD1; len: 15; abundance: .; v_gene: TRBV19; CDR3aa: CASSPRTGGGYGYTF; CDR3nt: TGTGCCAGTAGTCCGCGGACAGGGGGAGGCTATGGCTACACCTTC
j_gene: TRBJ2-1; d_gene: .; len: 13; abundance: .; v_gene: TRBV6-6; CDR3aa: CASTSPSYNEQFF; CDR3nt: TGTGCCAGCACTTCCCCCAGCTACAATGAGCAGTTCTTC
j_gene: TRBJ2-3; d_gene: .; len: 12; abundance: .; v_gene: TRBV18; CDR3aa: CASSPFTDTQYF; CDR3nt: TGTGCCAGCTCACCCTTCACAGATACGCAGTATTTT
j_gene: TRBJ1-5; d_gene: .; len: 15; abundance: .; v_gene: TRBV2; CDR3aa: CASRISGVSNQPQHF; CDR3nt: TGTGCCAGCAGGATCTCCGGGGTCAGCAATCAGCCCCAGCATTTT
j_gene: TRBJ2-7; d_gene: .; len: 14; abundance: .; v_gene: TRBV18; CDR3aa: CASSPPGSEYEQYF; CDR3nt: TGTGCCAGCTCACCCCCGGGGAGCGAGTACGAGCAGTACTTC
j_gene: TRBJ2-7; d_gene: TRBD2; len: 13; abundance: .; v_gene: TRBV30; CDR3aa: CAWAGTSGYEQYF; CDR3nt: TGTGCCTGGGCCGGGACTAGCGGCTACGAGCAGTACTTC